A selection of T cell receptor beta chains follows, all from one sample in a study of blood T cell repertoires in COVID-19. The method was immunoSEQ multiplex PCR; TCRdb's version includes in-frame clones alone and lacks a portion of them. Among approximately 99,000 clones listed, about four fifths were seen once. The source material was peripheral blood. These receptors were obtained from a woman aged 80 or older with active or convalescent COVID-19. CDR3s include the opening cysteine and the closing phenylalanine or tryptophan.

CASSWIPSGRNRETQYF	17	TRBV5-6	TRBJ2-5
CASSIGQGVNTEAFF	15	TRBV19	TRBJ1-1
CASSDSGVTGELFF	14	TRBV6-4	TRBJ2-2
CASSEARGYTEAFF	14	TRBV6-1	TRBJ1-1
CASSQDRGRGYTF	13	TRBV5-4	TRBJ1-2
CASSFRTANNSPLHF	15	TRBV28	TRBJ1-6
CASSSSGREPQHF	13	TRBV7-2	TRBJ1-5
CAWSVGSVLAGLDTQYF	17	TRBV30	TRBJ2-3
CASRPDRNQPQHF	13	TRBV2	TRBJ1-5
CASSDAGQGSGYTF	14	TRBV9	TRBJ1-2
CASSDYPQGANTEAFF	16	TRBV19	TRBJ1-1
CSVQVAGANEQFF	13	TRBV29-1	TRBJ2-1
CASSLGQGAPEAFF	14	TRBV7-2	TRBJ1-1
CASRERGAYNEQFF	14	TRBV10-2	TRBJ2-1
CATSSLSGSGWNTGELFF	18	TRBV28	TRBJ2-2
CASSLDRDNTQYF	13	TRBV21-1	TRBJ2-3
CASLGEAEAFF	11	TRBV28	TRBJ1-1
CASSPGGTSYEQYF	14	TRBV18	TRBJ2-7
CASSIQPSSSSPLHF	15	TRBV7-9	TRBJ1-6
CASRVQSAYNEQFF	14	TRBV7-2	TRBJ2-1
CANKPGGASKTQYF	14	TRBV2	TRBJ2-5
CSVEESAQNIQYF	13	TRBV29-1	TRBJ2-4
CSVVSSGRAVEQFF	14	TRBV29-1	TRBJ2-1
CASSLEISGSSDTQYF	16	TRBV5-1	TRBJ2-3
CASAYPGLPGDEQYF	15	TRBV28	TRBJ2-7
CASSLIGDRTYEQYF	15	TRBV11-2	TRBJ2-7
CATSPRGFETQYF	13	TRBV15	TRBJ2-5
CASSPTTSGSRNEQFF	16	TRBV7-9	TRBJ2-1
CASSQTGDGHTIYF	14	TRBV18	TRBJ1-3
CASSLGPGSDEQFF	14	TRBV7-2	TRBJ2-1
CASRKVGSSGSAETQYF	17	TRBV27	TRBJ2-5
CASSPRTAYNEQFF	14	TRBV9	TRBJ2-1
CASSRFPGQIDNEQFF	16	TRBV7-2	TRBJ2-1
CASSLLSAKAEQYF	14	TRBV7-9	TRBJ2-7
CATGGGTEAFF	11	TRBV6-5	TRBJ1-1